These 28 T cell receptor beta chains came from one sample sequenced in a study of blood T cell repertoires in COVID-19. Sequenced by immunoSEQ multiplex PCR; TCRdb stores in-frame clones only, minus some. The repertoire has some 38,000 clones, 75% to 85% of them found once; the top ten carry around an eighth. The sequenced material came from peripheral blood. These receptors came from a woman between 70 and 85 years old with acute or convalescent COVID-19.

This chain connects TRBV4-1 to TRBJ1-2, with D uncertain. Germline values: CDR1 MGHRA, CDR2 YSYEKL. V was shortened by 0 bases and J by 9 bases, with 11 bases between the two germline ends. The CDR3 loop spans 13 amino acids. This CDR3 is CASSQEGVASYTF. The CDR3, as DNA: TGCGCCAGCAGCCAAGAGGGCGTTGCGAGCTACACCTTC.

This clone came up a few times. This sequence joins TRBV28 and TRBJ2-3; 8 bases agree with TRBD2. The germline V gene has CDR1 MDHEN and CDR2 SYDVKM. The CDR3 runs to 18 residues. J lost 4 bases, V lost 6 bases, and 18 bases had no gene match. The CDR3 sequence: CASSTPVLSGSGADTQYF. The CDR3 nucleotides read TGTGCCAGCAGCACCCCAGTACTCAGCGGGAGTGGTGCAGATACGCAGTATTTT.

The rearrangement joins TRBV5-1 to TRBJ1-5; 8 positions match TRBD1. The CDR3 length is 15 residues. With V trimmed by 5 bases and J by 4 bases, 8 bases remained unmatched. Germline loops: CDR1 SGHRS, CDR2 YFSETQ. The CDR3 nucleotides read TGCGCCAGCAGAACCGGGACAGGTGCAAATCAGCCCCAGCATTTT. As protein: CASRTGTGANQPQHF.

This chain uses TRBV3-1 (or the pseudogene TRBV3-2) with TRBJ1-2; 7 nucleotides align to TRBD1. V trimming: 4 bases; J trimming: 7 bases; junction bases outside the gene matches: 3. The CDR3 loop spans 12 amino acids. Germline V CDR1 and CDR2: LGHDT, YNNKEL (reference sequence). The CDR3 region is CASSRQGAGYTF. In nucleotides, the CDR3 is TGTGCCAGCAGCCGACAGGGCGCTGGCTACACCTTC.

The V and J genes are TRBV7-9 and TRBJ2-3, with 11 bases fitting TRBD2. Germline V gene sequence: CDR1 SEHNR, CDR2 FQNEAQ (reference sequence). The CDR3 is made up of 16 amino acids. Unmatched junction bases numbered 7, after V lost 3 bases and J lost 5 bases. The CDR3 reads CASSLNSGGAGDTQYF. CDR3 DNA sequence: TGTGCCAGCAGCTTGAATAGCGGGGGGGCCGGAGATACGCAGTATTTT.

CDR3 DNA: TGCAGCGTTGAAAAGGGAGTGCGAAATGAGCAGTTCTTC. Encoded protein: CSVEKGVRNEQFF. The chain is built from TRBV29-1 and TRBJ2-1; possible D gene TRBD2, 5 bases. Germline loops: CDR1 SQVTM, CDR2 ANQGSEA. The length of the CDR3 is 13 residues. V lost 2 bases and J lost 7, with 12 bases in between.

The chain has TRBV29-1 and TRBJ1-6; D may be TRBD1 (5 bases). The CDR3 is made up of 13 amino acids. Germline loops: CDR1 SQVTM, CDR2 ANQGSEA. The V gene lost 4 bases and the J gene lost 7 bases, with 11 bases spanning the gap. The CDR3 DNA reads as TGCAGCGTTGGGGAGGGGATCAATTCACCCCTCCACTTT. Its protein product is CSVGEGINSPLHF. The whole variable domain, remainder taken from reference TRBV29-1 and TRBJ1-6, is SAVISQKPSRDICQRGTSLTIQCQVDSQVTMMFWYRQQPGQSLTLIATANQGSEATYESGFVIDKFPISRPNLTFSTLTVSNMSPEDSSIYLCSVGEGINSPLHFGNGTRLTVT.

The chain recombines TRBV27 with TRBJ2-1; TRBD1 aligns across 9 bases. The CDR3 runs 16 residues. The V and J ends lost 7 bases and 2 bases, in that order; junction bases with no gene match: 9. Germline V lookup: CDR1 MNHEY, CDR2 SMNVEV (reference sequence). The CDR3 DNA reads TGTGCCAGCACCTTCGCCGGGACAGGGACCTACAATGAGCAGTTCTTC. This codes for CASTFAGTGTYNEQFF.

CDR3 bases: TGTGCCAGCAGCTTAGTGGGACACACCTATGGCTACACCTTC. Protein product: CASSLVGHTYGYTF. The chain recombines TRBV7-8 with TRBJ1-2; possible D gene TRBD1, 6 bases. Germline V gene lookup returns CDR1 SGHVS and CDR2 FQNEAQ. This CDR3 has 14 amino acids. Trimming stripped 1 base from V and 4 bases from J, with 10 bases between.

This clone was counted a few times. V and J are TRBV29-1 and TRBJ2-7; 10 bases fit TRBD1. CDR1 is SQVTM and CDR2 is ANQGSEA in the germline V gene. CDR3 length equals 13 residues. V trimming: 5 bases; J trimming: 5 bases; junction bases outside the gene matches: 6. Here the CDR3 DNA reads TGCAGCGTTACAGGGACAGGGGTTAACGAGCAGTACTTC. Its protein product is CSVTGTGVNEQYF.

This chain links TRBV6-4 with TRBJ2-1; weak D call: TRBD2 (6 bases). The germline V gene encodes CDR1 MRHNA and CDR2 SNTAGT. The V end was cut by 6 bases, the J end by 10 bases, with 19 bases between. This CDR3 spans 14 amino acids. CDR3 sequence (DNA): TGTGCCAGCAGCCCCCGACTAGACCCACAAGAGCAGTTCTTC. This gives the protein CASSPRLDPQEQFF.

J is TRBJ2-1 and V is TRBV5-1; no reliable D call. The CDR3 loop spans 13 amino acids. Trimming removed 5 bases at V and 7 bases at J, with 13 bases between. CDR1 is SGHRS, CDR2 YFSETQ, per germline. The CDR3 region is CASRGGPLNEQFF. For the CDR3, the DNA is TGCGCCAGCAGAGGTGGGCCCTTGAATGAGCAGTTCTTC.

This chain links TRBV7-9 with TRBJ2-4; D is unresolved. The ends were cut back, 5 bases at V and 0 bases at J, with 11 bases in the middle. CDR1 and CDR2 (germline): SEHNR, FQNEAQ (reference sequence). CDR3 length: 15 amino acids. The CDR3 protein is CASSRDALAKNIQYF. DNA of the CDR3: TGTGCCAGCAGCCGAGATGCCCTAGCCAAAAACATTCAGTACTTC.

The chain links TRBV14 to TRBJ2-7, with 14 bases that match TRBD2. The CDR3 extends over 16 amino acids. Germline V gives CDR1 SGHDN, CDR2 FVKESK. The V and J ends lost 3 bases and 3 bases, in that order; junction bases with no gene match: 4. The CDR3 DNA sequence: TGTGCCAGCAGCCAGGGGGGACTAGCGGGGGTCTACGAGCAGTACTTC. As protein: CASSQGGLAGVYEQYF.

The chain links TRBV12-3 or TRBV12-4 to TRBJ1-4; 9 bases fit TRBD1. This CDR3 has 13 amino acids. V was pared by 5 bases and J by 8 bases, with 3 bases of the junction left unmatched. The CDR3 nucleotides read TGTGCCAGCAGTCCAGGACAGGGGGAAAAACTGTTTTTT. Translating it yields CASSPGQGEKLFF.

V gene TRBV14 combines with J gene TRBJ2-5; a possible D gene is TRBD1 (5 bases). Germline V CDR1 and CDR2: SGHDN, FVKESK. Trimming removed 4 bases at V and 2 bases at J, with 8 bases between. The CDR3 length is 13 residues. The CDR3 DNA is TGTGCCAGCAGCCCTCGACAGCAAGAGACCCAGTACTTC. It encodes CASSPRQQETQYF.

The CDR3 coding sequence is TGTGCCAGTAGGGCGGCGGCCATAACAGATACGCAGTATTTT. It translates to CASRAAAITDTQYF. The chain has TRBV19 and TRBJ2-3; the D is unclear. Trimming removed 6 bases from V and 3 bases from J, with 13 bases in between. This CDR3 has 14 residues. The germline V gene encodes CDR1 LNHDA and CDR2 SQIVND (reference sequence).

The rearrangement joins TRBV7-2 to TRBJ1-5; D may be TRBD1 (5 bases). The CDR3 spans 13 residues. The germline V and J ends were trimmed by 3 bases and 3 bases, with 6 bases remaining between them. Germline CDR1 is SGHTA and CDR2 is FQGNSA. The CDR3: CASSLGPNQPQHF. The CDR3 DNA reads TGTGCCAGCAGCTTGGGGCCCAATCAGCCCCAGCATTTT.

Written as DNA, the CDR3 is TGTGCCAGCAGTGAAAGCGGCATGAACACTGAAGCTTTCTTT. It translates to CASSESGMNTEAFF. V gene TRBV2 combines with J gene TRBJ1-1; no reliable D call. Trimming pared 2 bases from V and 0 bases from J, leaving 7 bases between. The CDR3 is made up of 14 amino acids. Germline V gene lookup returns CDR1 SNHLY and CDR2 FYNNEI.

The CDR3 DNA reads TGTGCCAGTACGTACCGCGGGGACGGCTACACCTTC. As protein: CASTYRGDGYTF. J is TRBJ1-2 and V is TRBV19; tentative D call: TRBD1 (5 bases). Looked up from germline, CDR1 is LNHDA and CDR2 is SQIVND (reference sequence). V lost 7 bases and J lost 8, with 14 bases in between. The CDR3 contains 12 residues.

This clone has just a few counts. V is TRBV3-1 (or the pseudogene TRBV3-2) and J is TRBJ2-1, with TRBD2 identical over 14 bases. From germline, CDR1 is LGHDT and CDR2 YNNKEL (reference sequence). The CDR3 has 19 residues. V lost 6 bases and J lost 0; bases outside the gene matches: 10. This chain's CDR3 is CASRRGLAGGPSSYNEQFF. The CDR3 DNA reads as TGTGCCAGCAGACGCGGACTAGCGGGGGGCCCGAGCTCCTACAATGAGCAGTTCTTC.

The genes are TRBV6-5 and TRBJ1-1; TRBD1 is a possible D gene (5 bases). The germline CDR1 and CDR2 sequences are MNHEY and SVGAGI. CDR3 length equals 14 residues. V was trimmed by 2 bases and J by 0 bases, leaving 7 bases between them. CDR3: CASSYAGLNTEAFF. The CDR3 DNA reads as TGTGCCAGCAGTTACGCGGGGCTGAACACTGAAGCTTTCTTT.

This rearrangement joins TRBV28 to TRBJ2-2; maybe TRBD2 (7 bases). The V end was cut by 3 bases, the J end by 3 bases, with 14 bases between. Per the germline V gene, CDR1 is MDHEN and CDR2 is SYDVKM. CDR3 length: 16 amino acids. CDR3 sequence: CASSFGGRGYTGELFF. In DNA form, the CDR3 reads TGTGCCAGCAGTTTTGGTGGGAGGGGGTACACCGGGGAGCTGTTTTTT. The full variable domain, in which reference TRBV28 and TRBJ2-2 provide the parts outside the CDR3, is DVKVTQSSRYLVKRTGEKVFLECVQDMDHENMFWYRQDPGLGLRLIYFSYDVKMKEKGDIPEGYSVSREKKERFSLILESASTNQTSMYLCASSFGGRGYTGELFFGEGSRLTVL.

The V gene is TRBV18, the J gene TRBJ1-6; D is uncertain. This CDR3 has 14 residues. Trimming shortened V by 6 bases and J by 8 bases, and 14 bases separated the two germline ends. Germline loops: CDR1 KGHSH, CDR2 LQKENI. The CDR3 protein is CASSPSGLDSPLHF. The CDR3 DNA reads as TGTGCCAGCTCCCCCTCGGGTCTGGATTCACCCCTCCACTTT.

This clone was counted a single time. V gene TRBV25-1 combines with J gene TRBJ2-3; D is perhaps TRBD2 (6 bases). Germline V gene lookup returns CDR1 MGHDK and CDR2 SYGVNS. V was clipped by 4 bases and J by 3 bases, with 14 bases between them. The CDR3 is made up of 15 amino acids. CDR3 sequence reads: CASSASAGWTDTQYF. Here the CDR3 DNA reads TGTGCCAGCAGTGCATCGGCGGGGTGGACAGATACGCAGTATTTT.

The V gene is TRBV18, the J gene TRBJ2-2; D might be TRBD2 (6 bases). This CDR3 has 15 residues. V shed 3 bases and J shed 2 bases, with 10 bases lying between them. Germline V CDR1 and CDR2: KGHSH, LQKENI. CDR3 sequence reads: CASSPMGLNTGELFF. CDR3 sequence (DNA): TGTGCCAGCTCACCCATGGGACTTAACACCGGGGAGCTGTTTTTT. The whole variable domain, filled in from reference TRBV18 and TRBJ2-2, reads NAGVMQNPRHLVRRRGQEARLRCSPMKGHSHVYWYRQLPEEGLKFMVYLQKENIIDESGMPKERFSAEFPKEGPSILRIQQVVRGDSAAYFCASSPMGLNTGELFFGEGSRLTVL.

The rearrangement joins TRBV3-1 (or the pseudogene TRBV3-2) to TRBJ2-7; D is ambiguous. Trimming took off 5 bases at V and 6 bases at J, with 17 bases between the two ends. Germline CDR1 is LGHDT and CDR2 is YNNKEL (reference sequence). The CDR3 sequence is 14 residues long. The CDR3 DNA reads as TGTGCCAGCAGCTCGGTCGGAGCCTCGGCCGAGCAGTACTTC. Amino acids: CASSSVGASAEQYF.

The chain uses TRBV4-1 and TRBJ1-1; possible D gene TRBD1, 6 bases. CDR1 and CDR2 (germline): MGHRA, YSYEKL. Trimming cost V 3 bases and J 2 bases, with 13 bases left between them. The CDR3 runs 15 residues. The CDR3 nucleotides read TGCGCCAGCAGCCAGTGGTCTGGGGGCAACACTGAAGCTTTCTTT. Its translation: CASSQWSGGNTEAFF.